A single TCR beta chain is shown here with its context. Its antigen is undetermined. This record belongs to a study of T cell responses to AZD1222 COVID-19 vaccine. Method: immunoSEQ multiplex PCR; TCRdb's copy keeps in-frame clones and lacks some. The repertoire holds roughly 140,000 clones, with under 90% as singletons. Points from the study as a whole: Vaccination with two AZD1222 doses was followed by a rise in Spike-specific TCR breadth and depth.

The CDR3 sequence is 12 residues long. V lost 3 bases and J lost 1, with 4 bases in between. Per the germline V gene, CDR1 is SGHRS and CDR2 is YFSETQ. This sequence originates from an adult who received the AZD1222 COVID-19 vaccine. The rearrangement links TRBV5-1 to TRBJ1-1, with D uncertain. The sample consisted of peripheral blood, taken 28 days after the second AZD1222 dose. The CDR3 bases are TGCGCCAGCAGCTGGGGGAACACTGAAGCTTTCTTT. Protein sequence: CASSWGNTEAFF.